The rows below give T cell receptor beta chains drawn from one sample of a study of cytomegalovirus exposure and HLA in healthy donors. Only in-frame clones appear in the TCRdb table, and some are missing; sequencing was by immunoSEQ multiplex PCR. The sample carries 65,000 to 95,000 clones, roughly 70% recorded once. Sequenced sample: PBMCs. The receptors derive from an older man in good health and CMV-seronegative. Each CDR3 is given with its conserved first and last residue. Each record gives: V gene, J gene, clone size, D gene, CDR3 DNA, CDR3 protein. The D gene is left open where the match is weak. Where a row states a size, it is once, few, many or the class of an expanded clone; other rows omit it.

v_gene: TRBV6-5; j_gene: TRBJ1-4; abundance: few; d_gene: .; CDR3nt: TGTGCCAGCAGTCGGACGAAGGGGGAAAAACTGTTTTTT; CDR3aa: CASSRTKGEKLFF
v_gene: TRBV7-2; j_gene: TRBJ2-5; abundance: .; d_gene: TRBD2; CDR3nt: TGTGCCGGGGCGGTAGCGGGAGACCAAGAGACCCAGTACTTC; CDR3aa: CAGAVAGDQETQYF
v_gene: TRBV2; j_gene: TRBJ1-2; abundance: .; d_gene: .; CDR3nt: TGTGCCAGCAGTTCCGGGTCCGCCAACGGCTACACCTTC; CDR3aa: CASSSGSANGYTF
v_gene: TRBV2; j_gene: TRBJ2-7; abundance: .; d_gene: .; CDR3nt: TGTGCCAGCAGTGAAGCCAGGCTAATGCAGTACTTC; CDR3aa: CASSEARLMQYF
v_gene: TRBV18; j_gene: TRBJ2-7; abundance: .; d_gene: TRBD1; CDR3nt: TGTGCCAGCTCTTTGGGTGGACAGGGGGCCTCCGAGCAGTACTTC; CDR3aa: CASSLGGQGASEQYF
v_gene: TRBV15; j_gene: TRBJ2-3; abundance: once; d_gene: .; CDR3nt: TGTGCCGTAGGAAGGAACCAGGGAGATACGCAGTATTTT; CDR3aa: CAVGRNQGDTQYF
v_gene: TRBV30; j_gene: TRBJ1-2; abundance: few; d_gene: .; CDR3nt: TGTGCCTGGATGCGGAGAGGAGGGGGCTACACCTTC; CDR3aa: CAWMRRGGGYTF
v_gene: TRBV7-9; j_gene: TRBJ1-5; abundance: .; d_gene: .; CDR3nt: TGTGCCAGCAGCTTTGGAGGGTCGAGCAATCAGCCCCAGCATTTT; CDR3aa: CASSFGGSSNQPQHF
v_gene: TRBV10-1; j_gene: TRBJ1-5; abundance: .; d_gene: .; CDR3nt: TGCGCCAGCAGTGGCCAGGGCAATCAGCCCCAGCATTTT; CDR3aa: CASSGQGNQPQHF
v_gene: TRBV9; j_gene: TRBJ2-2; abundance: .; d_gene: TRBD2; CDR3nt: TGTGCCAGCAGCGAAGGGGAGGGCTTGAGGGAGCTGTTTTTT; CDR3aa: CASSEGEGLRELFF
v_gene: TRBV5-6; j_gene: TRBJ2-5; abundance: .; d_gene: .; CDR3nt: TGTGCCAGCAGCCGCCCAGGGGTAAGGGAGACCCAGTACTTC; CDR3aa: CASSRPGVRETQYF
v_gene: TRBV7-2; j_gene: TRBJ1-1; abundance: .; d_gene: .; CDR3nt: TGTGCCAGCAGCTCGGCCCCGGGGGGCCCCACTGAAGCTTTCTTT; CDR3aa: CASSSAPGGPTEAFF
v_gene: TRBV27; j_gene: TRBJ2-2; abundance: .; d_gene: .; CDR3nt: TGTGCCAGCAGTTTTCGGAGGGGCCAGGGTTTCGGGGAGCTGTTTTTT; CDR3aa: CASSFRRGQGFGELFF
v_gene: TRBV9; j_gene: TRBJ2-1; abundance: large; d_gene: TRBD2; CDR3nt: TGTGCCAGCAGCGTAGGGTGGCGGGGGACCTACAATGAGCAGTTCTTC; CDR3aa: CASSVGWRGTYNEQFF
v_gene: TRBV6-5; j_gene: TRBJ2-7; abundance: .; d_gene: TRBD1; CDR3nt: TGTGCCAGCAGTTACGGGGACAGAGGCTCCTACGAGCAGTACTTC; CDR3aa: CASSYGDRGSYEQYF
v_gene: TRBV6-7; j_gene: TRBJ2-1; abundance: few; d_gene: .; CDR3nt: TGTGCCAGCAAAAATCCCAGGGAGGATGAGCAGTTCTTC; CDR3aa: CASKNPREDEQFF
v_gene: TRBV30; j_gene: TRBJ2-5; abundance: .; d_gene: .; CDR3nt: TGTGCCTGGACCGTCGGGACACAAGAGACCCAGTACTTC; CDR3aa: CAWTVGTQETQYF
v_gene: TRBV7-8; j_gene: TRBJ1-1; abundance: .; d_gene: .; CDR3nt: TGTGCCAGCAGCTTATTGACCGGGAAGGGCGAAGCTTTCTTT; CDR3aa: CASSLLTGKGEAFF
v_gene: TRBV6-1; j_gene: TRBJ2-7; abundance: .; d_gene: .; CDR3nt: TGTGCCAGCAGTGAAGCGGGCCAGCGGGCGACCTACGAGCAGTACTTC; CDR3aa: CASSEAGQRATYEQYF
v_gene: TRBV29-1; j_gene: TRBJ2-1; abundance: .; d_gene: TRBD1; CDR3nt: TGCAGCGTTAGGGACAGGGGACATTACAATGAGCAGTTCTTC; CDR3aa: CSVRDRGHYNEQFF
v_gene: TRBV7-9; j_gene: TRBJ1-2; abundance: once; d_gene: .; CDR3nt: TGTGCCAGCAGCTTGGGGCAGGGCTACACCTTC; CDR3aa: CASSLGQGYTF
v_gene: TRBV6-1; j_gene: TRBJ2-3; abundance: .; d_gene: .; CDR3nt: TGTGCCAGCAGTGGGGGACTTGTTGCGGCAGCTAGCACAGATACGCAGTATTTT; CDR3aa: CASSGGLVAAASTDTQYF
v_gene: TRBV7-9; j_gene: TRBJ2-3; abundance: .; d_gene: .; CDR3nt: TGTGCCAGCAGCTTAGAGAGAGATACGCAGTATTTT; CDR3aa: CASSLERDTQYF
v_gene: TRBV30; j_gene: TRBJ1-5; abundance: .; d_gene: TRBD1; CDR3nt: TGTGCCTGGAGTGTACAGGGGGATCAGCCCCAGCATTTT; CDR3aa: CAWSVQGDQPQHF
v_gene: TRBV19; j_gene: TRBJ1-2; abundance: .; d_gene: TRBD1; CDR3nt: TGTGCCAGTAACTTCAAGGACAGGCCGCTCTATGGCTACACCTTC; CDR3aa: CASNFKDRPLYGYTF
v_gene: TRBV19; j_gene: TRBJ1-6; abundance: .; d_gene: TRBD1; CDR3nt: TGTGCCAGTAGTACCCCGCGACAGGGAAACAATTCACCCCTCCACTTT; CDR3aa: CASSTPRQGNNSPLHF
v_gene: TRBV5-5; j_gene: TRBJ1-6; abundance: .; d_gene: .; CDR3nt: TGTGCCAGCAGCTTGGGGTCCGGTGGTAACTCACCCCTCCACTTT; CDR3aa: CASSLGSGGNSPLHF
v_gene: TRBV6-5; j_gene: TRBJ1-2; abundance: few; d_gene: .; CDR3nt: TGTGCCAGCAGTTACTCAGACAAGGATGGCTACACCTTC; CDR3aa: CASSYSDKDGYTF
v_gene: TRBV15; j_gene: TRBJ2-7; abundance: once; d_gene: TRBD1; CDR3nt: TGTGCCACCAGCAGAGCCCGGGACAGGGGTCCCTACGAGCAGTACTTC; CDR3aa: CATSRARDRGPYEQYF
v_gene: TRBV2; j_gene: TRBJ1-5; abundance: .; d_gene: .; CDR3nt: TGTGCCAGCAGTAGGGAGACGGGCAATCAGCCCCAGCATTTT; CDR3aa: CASSRETGNQPQHF
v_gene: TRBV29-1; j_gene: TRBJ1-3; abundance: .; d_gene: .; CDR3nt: TGCAGCGTGCGACTCCGAGGAAACACCATATATTTT; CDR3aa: CSVRLRGNTIYF
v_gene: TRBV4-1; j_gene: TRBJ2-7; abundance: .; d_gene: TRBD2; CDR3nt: TGCGCCAGCAGCCAAGTGGCTAGCGGGAGCAAATACGAGCAGTACTTC; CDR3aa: CASSQVASGSKYEQYF
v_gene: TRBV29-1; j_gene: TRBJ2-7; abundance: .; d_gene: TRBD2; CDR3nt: TGCAGCGTGGGGGGGACTAGCGGGAGTCGCTACGAGCAGTACTTC; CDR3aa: CSVGGTSGSRYEQYF
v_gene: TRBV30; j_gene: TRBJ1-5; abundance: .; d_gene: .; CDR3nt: TGTGCCTGGAGTAGGGGGATTGAGCAGCCCCAGCATTTT; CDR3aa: CAWSRGIEQPQHF
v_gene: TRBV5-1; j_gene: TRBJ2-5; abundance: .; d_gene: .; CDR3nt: TGCGCCAGCAGCTTGGAGGGAGCCCGGTTGGAGACCCAGTACTTC; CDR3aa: CASSLEGARLETQYF
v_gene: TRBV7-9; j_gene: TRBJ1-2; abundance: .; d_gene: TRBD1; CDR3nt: TGTTCCAGCAGCTTAGCGCAGGGGGCCTATGGCTACACCTTC; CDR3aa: CSSSLAQGAYGYTF
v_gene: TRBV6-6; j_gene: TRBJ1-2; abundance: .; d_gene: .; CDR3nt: TGTGCCAGCAGGTACCCAGGTGACGGCTACACCTTC; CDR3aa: CASRYPGDGYTF
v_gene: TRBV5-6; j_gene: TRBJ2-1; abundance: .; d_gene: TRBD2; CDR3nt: TGTGCCAGCAGCTTACTGGGGGGGCCGGGAGGGTACAATGAGCAGTTCTTC; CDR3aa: CASSLLGGPGGYNEQFF
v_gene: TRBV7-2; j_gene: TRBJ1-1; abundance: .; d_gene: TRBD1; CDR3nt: TGTGCCAGCAGCTTAACCCCAACAACAGGGGGCACTGAAGCTTTCTTT; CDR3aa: CASSLTPTTGGTEAFF
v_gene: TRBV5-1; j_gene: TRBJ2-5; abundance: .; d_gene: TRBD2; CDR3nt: TGCGCCAGCAGCACGGGACTAGCGGGAGTGCAGGAGACCCAGTACTTC; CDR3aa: CASSTGLAGVQETQYF
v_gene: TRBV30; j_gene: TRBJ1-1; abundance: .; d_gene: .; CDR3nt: TGTGCCTGGAGTCGGAGGGCCACTGAAGCTTTCTTT; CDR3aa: CAWSRRATEAFF
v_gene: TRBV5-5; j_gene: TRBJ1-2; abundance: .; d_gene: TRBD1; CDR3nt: TGTGCCAGCAGCTTGCTCCCAGGGGGCGACTTTCATGGCTACACCTTC; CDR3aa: CASSLLPGGDFHGYTF
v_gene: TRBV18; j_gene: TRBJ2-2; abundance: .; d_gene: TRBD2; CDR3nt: TGTGCCAGCTCATCACGACTAGCGGACCTCGGGGAGCTGTTTTTT; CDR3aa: CASSSRLADLGELFF
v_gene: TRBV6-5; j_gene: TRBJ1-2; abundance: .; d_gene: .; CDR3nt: TGTGCCAGCAGTTACTCGACACAGGGCGGCTATGGCTACGCCTTC; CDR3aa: CASSYSTQGGYGYAF
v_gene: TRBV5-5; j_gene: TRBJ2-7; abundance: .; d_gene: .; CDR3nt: TGTGCCAGCAGCTTTGCAGACAACCCCTACGAGCAGTACTTC; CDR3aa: CASSFADNPYEQYF
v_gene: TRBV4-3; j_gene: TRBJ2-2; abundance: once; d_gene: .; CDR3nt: TGCGCCAGCAGCCAAGATCCACAGGACACCGGGGAGCTGTTTTTT; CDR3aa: CASSQDPQDTGELFF
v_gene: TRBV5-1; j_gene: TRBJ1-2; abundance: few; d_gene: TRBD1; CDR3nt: TGCGCCAGCAGCTTAGGGGACAGGGCCTATGGCTACACCTTC; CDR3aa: CASSLGDRAYGYTF
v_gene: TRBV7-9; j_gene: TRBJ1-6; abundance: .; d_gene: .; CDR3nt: TGTGCCAGCAGCTCCAACTCAGGGAGGGATTCACCCCTCCACTTT; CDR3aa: CASSSNSGRDSPLHF
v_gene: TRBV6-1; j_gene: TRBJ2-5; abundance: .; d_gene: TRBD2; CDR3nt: TGTGCCAGCAGTGAAGGTACCCGACTAGCCCAAGAGACCCAGTACTTC; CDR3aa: CASSEGTRLAQETQYF
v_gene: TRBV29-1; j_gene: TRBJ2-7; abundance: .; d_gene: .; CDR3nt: TGCAGCGTAGCGATATGGACATCAAACGAGCAGTACTTC; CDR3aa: CSVAIWTSNEQYF